This TCR beta chain was sequenced for a study of low-dose radiotherapy and immunotherapy resistance in tumors. Study-wide context: Every two weeks patients got nivolumab 240 mg flat dose, plus ipilimumab 1 mg/kg every six weeks, intravenously.

cDNA synthesis used a TRAV/TRBV-specific primer set for both chains. TCR amplification involved 20 to 25 PCR cycles with a constant-region primer and V-primer adapter. Each CDR3 protein is one row after TCRdb ran MiXCR on the reads. The top ten clones hold roughly 13% of a sample with just over 90,000 distinct CDR3 sequences, 20% of them seen once. This sample's time point: after trial treatment. Treatment defined: LDRT plus nivolumab, ipilimumab, low-dose cyclophosphamide and aspirin (RACIN trial). Treatment of the donors consisted of nivolumab and ipilimumab (plus aspirin, low-dose cyclophosphamide and low-dose radiotherapy). This CDR3 comprises 13 residues. Trimming took 6 bases from V and 2 from J, leaving 10 bases between them.

This sequence originates from a female donor with ovarian cancer. The chain carries TRBV12-3 or TRBV12-4 and TRBJ1-1; TRBD1 might be the D (6 bases). Specimen: PBMCs, collected after low-dose radiotherapy plus immunotherapy. The CDR3 reads CASSLDSNTEAFF. CDR3 sequence (DNA): TGTGCCAGCAGCTTGGACAGCAACACTGAAGCTTTCTTT.